The clone carrying this T cell receptor beta chain was observed a handful of times. Its antigen is unknown. The sample is drawn from a study of blood T cells in healthy people across ages. Regarding the study as a whole: Long-lived donors exceeded aged donors in naive CD4+ cells and diversity. The diversity estimates, figures obtained from one million T cells, were considered underestimates.

The germline V gene encodes CDR1 SGHTA and CDR2 FQGTGA. V lost 4 bases and J 2 bases, leaving 12 bases between the germline ends. CDR3 length: 16 residues. Next came a second PCR, run for about 7 to 12 cycles, which used a sample-barcoded 5' primer along with a J-beta primer mix. Per-sample output comprised a minimum of 2.5 million paired-end reads containing CDR3. TCRdb reanalysed the 5' RACE reads using MiXCR and keeps one entry per CDR3 protein. The table includes roughly 500,000 distinct CDR3 sequences, 27% detected once. Total RNA extraction produced at least 5 micrograms (per sample) for the study.

Sequencing used blood. This TCR was sampled from an older woman in good health. The chain recombines TRBV7-3 with TRBJ2-6; D is possibly TRBD1 (6 bases). CDR3: CASSYKTGAGANVLTF. CDR3 DNA sequence: TGTGCCAGCAGCTACAAGACAGGAGCTGGGGCCAACGTCCTGACTTTC.